The 10 T cell receptor beta chains reported below all come from one sample, sequenced in a study of CD8 T cells in ankylosing spondylitis. Via MiXCR, TCRdb re-called the 5' RACE reads, giving one row per CDR3 protein. The sample includes some 290,000 distinct CDR3 sequences, roughly 20% seen only once; the top ten take roughly 8%. Input material: blood, either unsorted or a sorted T cell fraction (not recorded which). The receptors shown here come from a male donor with ankylosing spondylitis or in good health (not recorded which).

The chain uses TRBV11-2 and TRBJ2-7; unclear D gene. Germline loops: CDR1 SGHAT, CDR2 FQNNGV. CDR3 length: 14 amino acids. The V gene lost 2 bases and the J gene lost 0 bases, with 8 bases spanning the gap. The CDR3 DNA reads TGTGCCAGCAGCTTACTGACGGGCTCCTACGAGCAGTACGTC. This translates into CASSLLTGSYEQYV.

The sample holds a few counts of this clonotype. The chain is built from TRBV12-3 or TRBV12-4 and TRBJ1-5; D uncertain. The V end was cut by 1 base, the J end by 3 bases, with 7 bases between. The CDR3 has 14 residues. The CDR3 DNA reads TGTGCCAGCAGTTTAGGACTGCTCAATCAGCCCCAGCATTTT. Its translation: CASSLGLLNQPQHF.

The table lists this clonotype with many counts. The V gene is TRBV20-1, the J gene TRBJ1-2; 11 positions match TRBD1. The trim removed 6 bases at V and 8 bases at J, leaving 8 bases unmatched. Germline loops: CDR1 DFQATT, CDR2 SNEGSKA (reference sequence). The CDR3 sequence is 13 residues long. The CDR3 is CSAVGQGAVGYTF. The CDR3 DNA reads as TGCAGTGCCGTCGGACAGGGGGCGGTAGGCTACACCTTC.

This clonotype was seen a few times. V usage is TRBV7-3 and J usage is TRBJ2-3, with D perhaps assigned TRBD1 or TRBD2 (5 bases each). The CDR3 extends over 13 amino acids. Germline V gene lookup returns CDR1 SGHTA and CDR2 FQGTGA. Trimming removed 7 bases from V and 3 bases from J, with 11 bases in between. The CDR3 nucleotides are TGTGCCAGCATTTGGGGGAGAACAGATACGCAGTATTTT. Translating gives CASIWGRTDTQYF.

In this sample, this clonotype turned up a few times. The chain employs TRBV12-3 or TRBV12-4 and TRBJ1-5; tentative D call: TRBD1 (6 bases). Trimming left V 6 bases short and J 6 bases short, with 18 bases between. CDR3 length: 15 amino acids. CDR3 coding DNA: TGTGCCAGCAGAAAAGGGGGGGGCGCCGCTCAGCCCCAGCATTTT. Translating gives CASRKGGGAAQPQHF.

This clonotype was picked up a small number of times. This chain uses TRBV15 with TRBJ1-5; possibly TRBD1 for D (5 bases). The CDR3 length is 13 residues. V was clipped by 6 bases and J by 6 bases, with 12 bases between them. CDR1 and CDR2 (germline): LNHNV, YYDKDF (reference sequence). The CDR3 nucleotides read TGTGCCACCAGTCGCAGGGAGGGTCAGCCCCAGCATTTT. Its translation is CATSRREGQPQHF.

The chain is built from TRBV2 and TRBJ1-5, with D possibly matching TRBD1 (6 bases). V gave up 1 base and J gave up 2 bases, with 12 bases separating them. CDR3 length: 16 residues. Germline lookup yields CDR1 SNHLY and CDR2 FYNNEI. The CDR3 is CASSEGGARGNQPQHF. CDR3 coding DNA: TGTGCCAGCAGTGAAGGGGGGGCGCGTGGCAATCAGCCCCAGCATTTT.

This clonotype has more than one count but fewer than ten. The chain is built from TRBV6-5 and TRBJ1-2; D possibly corresponds to TRBD1 (5 bases). V was trimmed by 5 bases and J by 4 bases, leaving 8 bases between them. CDR3 length: 12 residues. In germline, CDR1 is MNHEY, CDR2 SVGAGI. CDR3 DNA: TGTGCCAGCAGTCAGGGACTCTATGGCTACACCTTC. Its translation is CASSQGLYGYTF.

Only a few counts were recorded for this clonotype. The chain joins TRBV20-1 to TRBJ1-1; D gene unclear. CDR1 and CDR2 (germline): DFQATT, SNEGSKA (reference sequence). The V end was cut by 1 base, the J end by 4 bases, with 1 base between. This CDR3 is built from 10 residues. CDR3 in DNA: TGCAGTGCTAGAGTCACTGAAGCTTTCTTT. This encodes CSARVTEAFF.

This clonotype was found once. This chain joins TRBV18 and TRBJ2-2; TRBD1 aligns across 8 bases. The CDR3 length is 14 residues. Trimming cost V 3 bases and J 5 bases; bases outside gene matches: 2. Germline V gene lookup returns CDR1 KGHSH and CDR2 LQKENI. CDR3 in DNA: TGTGCCAGCTCACCCCGGGACAGGACCGGGGAGCTGTTTTTT. Its protein is CASSPRDRTGELFF.